The 8 T cell receptor beta chains presented below share a single source sample, sequenced in a study of identical twins. Via MiXCR, TCRdb re-called the 5' RACE reads, giving one row per CDR3 protein. This sample has some 460,000 distinct CDR3 sequences, with approximately 14% found just once. This sample was shared with a second study, whose subject was yellow fever vaccine responses in identical twins.

Sequencing was performed on CD4+ T cells sorted from blood. All receptors come from a young woman in good health.

This chain connects TRBV5-1 to TRBJ2-7; D not certain. Germline values: CDR1 SGHRS, CDR2 YFSETQ. The CDR3 length is 13 residues. V shed 4 bases and J shed 3 bases, with 11 bases lying between them. The CDR3 here is CASSPPPFYEQYF. CDR3 coding DNA: TGCGCCAGCAGCCCCCCTCCCTTCTACGAGCAGTACTTC.

In this sample, this clonotype turned up many times. This sequence joins TRBV12-3 or TRBV12-4 and TRBJ2-7; 12 bases map to TRBD2. Losses at the gene ends were 7 bases for V and 2 bases for J; bases not matched to a gene: 3. CDR3 length equals 14 residues. CDR3 sequence: CASTRTSGTYEQYF. For the CDR3, the DNA is TGTGCCAGCACCCGGACTAGCGGGACCTACGAGCAGTACTTC.

This chain links TRBV6-6 with TRBJ2-7, with 7 nucleotides matching TRBD1. Unmatched junction bases numbered 7, after V lost 8 bases and J lost 6 bases. The CDR3 consists of 12 residues. CDR1 and CDR2 (germline): MNHNY, SVGAGI (reference sequence). The CDR3 spells CASRDRAGEQYF. CDR3 nucleotides: TGTGCCAGCCGAGACAGGGCCGGCGAGCAGTACTTC.

The CDR3 loop is CSADRVNYGYTF. The CDR3 DNA follows: TGCAGCGCCGACAGAGTTAACTATGGCTACACCTTC. The J gene is TRBJ1-2, the V gene TRBV29-1; D might be TRBD1 (5 bases). Germline V lookup: CDR1 SQVTM, CDR2 ANQGSEA. Between the trimmed V and J ends, which lost 7 bases and 1 base, there was a span of 10 bases. The CDR3 is made up of 12 amino acids.

The table lists this clonotype with a few counts. CDR3 region: CASSRRTSGSLEQYF. As DNA, the CDR3 is TGTGCCAGCAGCAGAAGGACTAGCGGGAGCCTCGAGCAGTACTTC. The rearrangement uses TRBV7-9 and TRBJ2-7; TRBD2 aligns across 13 bases. V shed 5 bases and J 6 bases; nucleotides not matched to a gene: 7. Germline lookup yields CDR1 SEHNR and CDR2 FQNEAQ (reference sequence). This CDR3 spans 15 amino acids.

This clonotype came up a few times. This chain links TRBV5-1 with TRBJ1-5, with unresolved D. The CDR3 is 14 residues long. Germline V CDR1 and CDR2: SGHRS, YFSETQ. V lost 5 bases and J 2 bases, leaving 11 bases between the germline ends. The CDR3 nucleotides are TGCGCCAGCAGGTCGGACGGAGGCAATCAGCCCCAGCATTTT. Amino acid sequence: CASRSDGGNQPQHF.

In its sample, this clonotype was seen a few times. V is TRBV5-6 and J is TRBJ2-3; 12 nucleotides align to TRBD2. This CDR3 has 17 amino acids. Germline lookup yields CDR1 SGHDT and CDR2 YYEEEE. J lost 2 bases, V lost 1 base, and 5 bases had no gene match. The CDR3 coding sequence is TGTGCCAGCAGCTTGAGGACTAGCGGGATCCTCACAGATACGCAGTATTTT. Its protein is CASSLRTSGILTDTQYF.

The CDR3 here is CASSPFTADPSTDTQYF. The DNA for the CDR3 is TGTGCCAGCAGCCCATTTACGGCAGACCCTAGCACAGATACGCAGTATTTT. This rearrangement joins TRBV7-3 to TRBJ2-3; D is undetermined. CDR3 length: 17 residues. V was pared by 5 bases and J by 0 bases, with 18 bases between. Germline CDR1 SGHTA, CDR2 FQGTGA.